The 4 T cell receptor beta chains presented below share a single source sample, sequenced in a study of shared clonotypes between healthy human individuals (dated by TCRdb to about 2020). The library came from the immunoSEQ multiplex PCR assay. Entries here come from immuneACCESS through TCRdb and include only in-frame sequences with V and J called. Some clones fail to appear in such tables; in the studies checked, an unresolved V gene covers under half of the shortfall, and the cause of the remainder is unknown. The sample includes more than 2 million clones, with around 95% observed a single time. Roughly 0.13% of the sample is taken by the ten largest. Input material: naive CD4+ T cells sorted from blood. The cell subset or site label here, explained by the study, means: CD45RA+ positively selected. The receptors come from a man in his late teens or twenties in good health.

The CDR3 protein is CASSSGAANTGELFF. The CDR3 nucleotides are TGTGCCAGCAGCTCCGGGGCCGCGAACACCGGGGAGCTGTTTTTT. The V and J genes are TRBV7-8 and TRBJ2-2; D is perhaps TRBD1 or TRBD2 (5 bases each). Germline CDR1 reads SGHVS; CDR2 reads FQNEAQ. Trimming stripped 4 bases from V and 0 bases from J, with 9 bases between. There are 15 residues in the CDR3.

This chain links TRBV11-3 with TRBJ2-3; possibly TRBD1 or TRBD2 for D (6 bases each). CDR1 and CDR2 (germline): SGHNT, YENEEA. The CDR3 spans 16 residues. The germline V and J ends were trimmed by 5 bases and 1 base, with 16 bases remaining between them. This CDR3 is CASSRGLGAGTDTQYF. For the CDR3, the DNA is TGTGCCAGCAGCCGGGGGTTGGGGGCTGGCACAGATACGCAGTATTTT.

This clone was seen a single time. The genes are TRBV4-1 and TRBJ1-5, with 9 bases lining up with TRBD1. V dropped 3 bases and J dropped 6; count of bases not matched to a gene: 3. The CDR3 consists of 14 residues. CDR1 and CDR2 from the germline V gene are MGHRA and YSYEKL. The CDR3 nucleotides are TGCGCCAGCAGCCATACACAGGGGGCTCAGCCCCAGCATTTT. Translation: CASSHTQGAQPQHF.

The J gene is TRBJ2-7, the V gene TRBV5-1; maybe TRBD2 (5 bases). The germline V gene encodes CDR1 SGHRS and CDR2 YFSETQ. There are 14 residues in the CDR3. The V and J ends lost 5 bases and 6 bases respectively, with 18 bases between them. CDR3 sequence: CASRGMGEKREQYF. The CDR3 coding sequence is TGCGCCAGCAGAGGTATGGGAGAAAAACGCGAGCAGTACTTC.